This passage covers 20 T cell receptor beta chains from one sample sequenced in a study of a mutant IDH1 vaccine in newly diagnosed glioma. Time point: week 35, safety follow-up. One vaccine dose held 300 ug of mutant IDH1 20-mer peptide and came with topical imiquimod. Their target antigens are unknown. Sequencing was performed with immunoSEQ multiplex PCR; in TCRdb, only in-frame clones are kept and a portion is missing. The sample lists tens of thousands of clones; almost 95% were seen once. This specimen was PBMCs, taken from a glioma patient whose treatment included an IDH1 peptide vaccine. These receptors were taken from a man between 50 and 59 years old with glioma.

The V and J genes are TRBV5-8 and TRBJ1-1; 7 bases match TRBD1. Germline V gives CDR1 SGHTS, CDR2 YDEGEE. The CDR3 is 15 amino acids. J lost 3 bases, V lost 0 bases, and 5 bases had no gene match. The CDR3 nucleotides read TGTGCCAGCAGCTTGGAAGGCAGGGGGGACACTGAAGCTTTCTTT. Translation: CASSLEGRGDTEAFF.

The chain is built from TRBV5-1 and TRBJ2-7, with TRBD2 identical over 7 bases. V lost 5 bases and J lost 5; bases outside the gene matches: 10. This CDR3 has 14 amino acids. In germline, CDR1 is SGHRS, CDR2 YFSETQ. CDR3 sequence: CASRTMTSSDEQYF. CDR3 sequence (DNA): TGCGCCAGCAGGACGATGACTAGCAGCGACGAGCAGTACTTC.

In its sample, this clone was seen a few times. The rearrangement joins TRBV13 to TRBJ1-1; no definite D call. V shed 4 bases and J shed 2 bases, with 8 bases lying between them. The germline gives CDR1 PRHDT, CDR2 FYEKMQ (reference sequence). The CDR3 loop spans 13 amino acids. For the CDR3, the DNA is TGTGCCAGCAGCTGGGGAAGAAACACTGAAGCTTTCTTT. Its translation is CASSWGRNTEAFF.

The chain carries TRBV7-9 and TRBJ2-3; D possibly corresponds to TRBD1 (7 bases). Germline loops: CDR1 SEHNR, CDR2 FQNEAQ (reference sequence). V lost 5 bases and J 0 bases, leaving 21 bases between the germline ends. This CDR3 has 18 residues. CDR3 coding DNA: TGTGCCAGCAGCCCGTTACCCAGGGGGGTCTCTAGCACAGATACGCAGTATTTT. Translation gives CASSPLPRGVSSTDTQYF.

The chain combines TRBV27 with TRBJ2-7, with D perhaps matching TRBD1 or TRBD2 (5 bases each). The CDR3 has 14 residues. Germline values: CDR1 MNHEY, CDR2 SMNVEV (reference sequence). V lost 6 bases, J lost 3 bases, and 15 bases lay in between. The CDR3: CASRYQGVLYEQYF. The CDR3 DNA reads as TGTGCCAGCAGATATCAGGGAGTGCTCTACGAGCAGTACTTC.

The chain uses TRBV7-9 and TRBJ1-2; a possible D gene is TRBD1 (5 bases). The V gene's germline CDR1 is SEHNR and CDR2 FQNEAQ (reference sequence). This CDR3 has 16 amino acids. Trimming pared 1 base from V and 0 bases from J, leaving 12 bases between. The CDR3 loop reads CASSLVGGDANYGYTF. Here the CDR3 DNA reads TGTGCCAGCAGCTTAGTGGGGGGGGACGCTAACTATGGCTACACCTTC.

This chain links TRBV19 with TRBJ2-2, with no clear D. The CDR3 sequence is 14 residues long. V lost 4 bases to trimming and J lost 2 bases, with 8 bases between them. The germline gives CDR1 LNHDA, CDR2 SQIVND (reference sequence). CDR3 loop: CASSTDPNTGELFF. The CDR3 DNA reads TGTGCCAGTAGTACAGACCCAAACACCGGGGAGCTGTTTTTT.

Only one count was recorded for this clone. The rearrangement links TRBV6-5 to TRBJ2-3; a possible D gene is TRBD1 (6 bases). The CDR3 sequence is 12 residues long. Germline-derived CDR1 and CDR2 are MNHEY and SVGAGI. V was clipped by 5 bases and J by 14 bases, with 17 bases between them. The DNA of the CDR3 is TGTGCCAGCAGTCACCAGGGGTTCCCCCCGTATTTT. Translated: CASSHQGFPPYF.

This clone was seen a handful of times. This rearrangement joins TRBV5-4 to TRBJ2-1, with a weak D call TRBD2 (5 bases). V was cut by 2 bases and J by 8 bases, with 8 bases left in between. The V gene's germline CDR1 is SGHNT and CDR2 YYREEE (reference sequence). The CDR3 contains 12 residues. CDR3: CASSFEGHEQFF. The DNA for the CDR3 is TGTGCCAGCAGCTTCGAGGGTCATGAGCAGTTCTTC.

V and J are TRBV5-8 and TRBJ1-3; D is unclear. This CDR3 is 13 amino acids long. Germline V gene sequence: CDR1 SGHTS, CDR2 YDEGEE. V lost 5 bases and J 4 bases, leaving 10 bases between the germline ends. CDR3 in DNA: TGTGCCAGCAGACTAAGTTTCGGAAACACCATATATTTT. It is translated as CASRLSFGNTIYF.

The chain has TRBV19 and TRBJ1-5; 11 bases line up with TRBD1. This CDR3 has 16 residues. The ends lost 7 bases at V and 1 base at J; junction bases unmatched: 6. The V gene's germline CDR1 is LNHDA and CDR2 SQIVND (reference sequence). CDR3 coding DNA: TGTGCCAGTAAGGGACAGGGGGTAGGGAGCAATCAGCCCCAGCATTTT. Translated: CASKGQGVGSNQPQHF.

As regards this clone: The germline gene is not matched at one end of the junction; a read error may be the cause. The CDR3 sequence is CASSRGAGELFF. For the CDR3, the DNA is TGTGCTAGCAGCCGTGGGGCCGGGGAGCTGTTTTTT. This chain joins TRBV7-7 and TRBJ2-2; D not certain. Germline CDR1 reads SSHAT; CDR2 reads FNYEAQ (reference sequence). The CDR3 is made up of 12 amino acids.

The chain couples TRBV7-2 to TRBJ2-3, with 7 bases that match TRBD1. V shed 3 bases, J shed 6 bases, and the junction held 6 bases outside the gene matches. Germline V gene sequence: CDR1 SGHTA, CDR2 FQGNSA. This CDR3 is 14 amino acids long. The DNA of the CDR3 is TGTGCCAGCAGCTTTATTAGGGGGCGGGATACGCAGTATTTT. This gives the protein CASSFIRGRDTQYF.

The rearrangement joins TRBV2 to TRBJ2-3; TRBD1 matches 9 bases. Germline CDR1 SNHLY, CDR2 FYNNEI. This CDR3 has 13 amino acids. Germline trimming cut 7 bases from V and 7 bases from J; bases unmatched to any gene: 6. CDR3 residues: CASTDRGGNTQYF. CDR3 nucleotides: TGTGCCAGCACCGACAGGGGGGGAAATACGCAGTATTTT.

This rearrangement joins TRBV2 to TRBJ1-1; D remains ambiguous. CDR1 and CDR2 from the germline V gene are SNHLY and FYNNEI. V was shortened by 6 bases and J by 8 bases, with 16 bases between the two germline ends. The CDR3 consists of 13 residues. CDR3 residues: CASRSASGFEAFF. The CDR3 coding sequence is TGTGCCAGCAGATCAGCTTCGGGTTTCGAAGCTTTCTTT.

This chain joins TRBV29-1 and TRBJ1-3, with D uncertain. V lost 4 bases, J lost 2 bases, and 12 bases lay in between. This CDR3 spans 14 amino acids. CDR1 SQVTM and CDR2 ANQGSEA come from the germline V gene. The CDR3 region is CSVGTSTTGNTIYF. DNA for the CDR3: TGCAGCGTTGGGACTTCAACAACTGGAAACACCATATATTTT.

V gene TRBV7-2 combines with J gene TRBJ1-5, with no clear D. With 3 bases removed from V and 1 base from J, the gap between germline ends came to 4 bases. This CDR3 contains 13 residues. Germline V gives CDR1 SGHTA, CDR2 FQGNSA. The DNA of the CDR3 is TGTGCCAGCAGCTTTGCCAGCAATCAGCCCCAGCATTTT. Translating it yields CASSFASNQPQHF. Combining the CDR3 with reference TRBV7-2 and TRBJ1-5 gives the whole variable domain GAGVSQSPSNKVTEKGKDVELRCDPISGHTALYWYRQSLGQGLEFLIYFQGNSAPDKSGLPSDRFSAERTGGSVSTLTIQRTQQEDSAVYLCASSFASNQPQHFGDGTRLSIL.

V and J are TRBV19 and TRBJ1-2; D unresolved. The germline CDR1 and CDR2 sequences are LNHDA and SQIVND (reference sequence). V was pared by 2 bases and J by 0 bases, with 1 base between. This CDR3 region has 12 residues. The CDR3 protein is CASSISNYGYTF. In DNA form, the CDR3 reads TGTGCCAGTAGTATATCTAACTATGGCTACACCTTC.

This chain connects TRBV27 to TRBJ1-3; no firm D call. The CDR3 spans 13 residues. From germline, CDR1 is MNHEY and CDR2 SMNVEV (reference sequence). Trimming removed 10 bases at V and 7 bases at J, with 17 bases between. The CDR3, as DNA: TGTGCCACTAACCCCATTTGGCGGAACACCATATATTTT. This sequence encodes CATNPIWRNTIYF.

The CDR3: CASSVPNQASPLHF. CDR3 nucleotide sequence: TGTGCCAGCAGTGTACCCAACCAAGCTTCACCCCTCCACTTT. The V and J genes are TRBV6-1 and TRBJ1-6; D gene unclear. Germline V gene lookup returns CDR1 MNHNS and CDR2 SASEGT. V shed 4 bases and J shed 9 bases, with 13 bases lying between them. The CDR3 loop spans 14 amino acids.